The entry below gives a single T cell receptor (beta chain) sequence along with its context. The sample belongs to a study of cytomegalovirus exposure and HLA in healthy donors. Using immunoSEQ multiplex PCR, the repertoire was profiled, and TCRdb retains in-frame clones only, with some absent. Of about 170,000 clones detected, approximately 87% appear once; the ten largest clones hold roughly 1.4%. There are 12 residues in the CDR3. Sequenced: PBMCs. The rearrangement joins TRBV21-1 to TRBJ1-1; TRBD1 was called by the table and not checked on the DNA. TRBV21-1 is an annotated pseudogene. This receptor was obtained from a woman aged 30 to 39 in good health and CMV-seronegative. The CDR3 sequence is CASSKVPIEAFF. The CDR3 bases are TGTGCCAGCAGCAAAGTTCCCATTGAAGCTTTCTTT.